The next 25 T cell receptor beta chains were all read from a single sample in a study of blood T cells in healthy people across ages. Next came a second PCR, run for about 7 to 12 cycles, which used a sample-barcoded 5' primer along with a J-beta primer mix. From the 5' RACE reads, TCRdb called clonotypes with MiXCR, one entry per CDR3 protein. Among 600,000 to 850,000 distinct CDR3 sequences listed, roughly 44% were seen once. The sequencing sample was made of blood. The receptors stem from a woman in her sixties or seventies in good health.

The V and J genes are TRBV20-1 and TRBJ1-2; D not certain. CDR3 length equals 14 residues. Trimming removed 2 bases at V and 1 base at J, with 11 bases between. CDR1 and CDR2 (germline): DFQATT, SNEGSKA (reference sequence). CDR3 protein: CSARLAGDNYGYTF. The CDR3 region has the DNA TGCAGTGCTAGATTGGCAGGAGATAACTATGGCTACACCTTC.

This chain links TRBV6-6 with TRBJ1-2; D possibly corresponds to TRBD1 (5 bases). The CDR3 totals 15 residues. CDR1 and CDR2 (germline): MNHNY, SVGAGI (reference sequence). Trimming shortened V by 2 bases and J by 4 bases, and 14 bases separated the two germline ends. The CDR3, as DNA: TGTGCCAGCAGTTACGGAGGGACGGGGAGCTATGGCTACACCTTC. It is translated as CASSYGGTGSYGYTF.

This clonotype was counted only a few times. This chain uses TRBV5-1 with TRBJ2-1, with D perhaps TRBD1 (6 bases). Germline CDR1 is SGHRS and CDR2 is YFSETQ. The CDR3 extends over 17 amino acids. The V and J ends lost 4 bases and 0 bases respectively, with 17 bases between them. CDR3 coding DNA: TGCGCCAGCAGCCTGCTCTCACAGGGTAGCTCCTACAATGAGCAGTTCTTC. Protein sequence: CASSLLSQGSSYNEQFF.

The V and J genes are TRBV7-9 and TRBJ2-7, with D hard to call. The CDR3 length is 13 residues. Germline V gene lookup returns CDR1 SEHNR and CDR2 FQNEAQ (reference sequence). The ends were cut back, 4 bases at V and 3 bases at J, with 10 bases in the middle. The CDR3 DNA reads TGTGCCAGCAGCTCAGGTTACTACTACGAGCAGTACTTC. Amino acids: CASSSGYYYEQYF.

Notes on this clonotype: The germline gene is not matched at one end of the junction; a read error may be the cause. The V and J genes are TRBV5-1 and TRBJ1-3; D remains unclear. Germline V gives CDR1 SGHRS, CDR2 YFSETQ. This CDR3 spans 16 amino acids. Here the CDR3 reads CTSSFRGLLSGNTIYF. The CDR3 region has the DNA TGCACCAGCAGCTTCCGGGGTCTCCTCTCTGGAAACACCATATATTTT.

To note about this clonotype: A much larger clone sits a single nucleotide away, making a read error possible. The chain links TRBV4-2 to TRBJ2-7; D is uncertain. The CDR3 consists of 16 residues. Germline CDR1 and CDR2: LGHNA and YNFKEQ. Here the CDR3 DNA reads TGTGCCAGCAGCCAAGATAGGCGGTACAACTCCTGCGAGCAGTACTTC. This sequence encodes CASSQDRRYNSCEQYF.

This clonotype was found many times. One base away lies a much larger clone, so this may be a sequencing read error. The genes are TRBV5-1 and TRBJ2-7, with 8 bases lining up with TRBD2. The germline CDR1 and CDR2 sequences are SGHRS and YFSETQ. The J segment lost 7 bases and the V segment lost 4 bases, leaving 10 bases of the junction unmatched. The CDR3 runs to 14 residues. CDR3 sequence reads: CASSVSGGLEEQYF. The DNA for the CDR3 is TGCGCCAGCAGCGTAAGCGGGGGACTAGAAGAGCAGTACTTC. The full variable domain, rest sourced from reference TRBV5-1 and TRBJ2-7, is KAGVTQTPRYLIKTRGQQVTLSCSPISGHRSVSWYQQTPGQGLQFLFEYFSETQRNKGNFPGRFSGRQFSNSRSEMNVSTLELGDSALYLCASSVSGGLEEQYFGPGTRLTVT.

The chain carries TRBV3-1 and TRBJ2-2; D ambiguous. The V gene lost 8 bases and the J gene lost 6 bases, with 7 bases spanning the gap. Per germline, CDR1 LGHDT and CDR2 YNNKEL (reference sequence). The CDR3 sequence is 11 residues long. The CDR3, as DNA: TGTGCCAGCTTAGATGCCGGGGAGCTGTTTTTT. As protein: CASLDAGELFF.

The chain recombines TRBV5-1 with TRBJ2-3; D is uncertain. The germline gives CDR1 SGHRS, CDR2 YFSETQ. This CDR3 is built from 14 residues. With 3 bases removed from V and 6 bases from J, the gap between germline ends came to 14 bases. CDR3 sequence: CASSSVLVGDTQYF. DNA for the CDR3: TGCGCCAGCAGCTCCGTCCTGGTAGGGGATACGCAGTATTTT.

The genes are TRBV28 and TRBJ2-7; D is perhaps TRBD1 or TRBD2 (6 bases each). This CDR3 region has 13 residues. The V and J ends lost 6 bases and 2 bases respectively, with 11 bases between them. From germline, CDR1 is MDHEN and CDR2 SYDVKM. CDR3 residues: CASRGGIAYEQYF. The CDR3 bases are TGTGCCAGCAGGGGGGGCATAGCCTACGAGCAGTACTTC.

A remark on this clonotype: A much larger clone differs by one base, so this may be a read error. In DNA form, the CDR3 reads TGTGCCAGCGGCTTAGGGACAGGGAGCCAAGAGACCCAGTACTTC. Translation gives CASGLGTGSQETQYF. The V gene is TRBV7-3, the J gene TRBJ2-5; 9 bases are a match to TRBD1. Germline CDR1 reads SGHTA; CDR2 reads FQGTGA. This CDR3 region has 15 residues. Full variable domain (missing parts from reference TRBV7-3 and TRBJ2-5): GAGVSQTPSNKVTEKGKYVELRCDPISGHTALYWYRQSLGQGPEFLIYFQGTGAADDSGLPNDRFFAVRPEGSVSTLKIQRTERGDSAVYLCASGLGTGSQETQYFGPGTRLLVL.

The V and J genes are TRBV24-1 and TRBJ2-3; D perhaps matches TRBD1 (7 bases). The germline V gene has CDR1 KGHDR and CDR2 SFDVKD. The V end was cut by 3 bases, the J end by 4 bases, with 16 bases between. CDR3 length: 16 residues. The CDR3 DNA sequence: TGTGCCACCAGTGATCCGGCCAGGGGGGACGCAGATACGCAGTATTTT. Translation gives CATSDPARGDADTQYF.

Concerning this clonotype: A single base separates this from a much larger clone, so it may be a read error. This sequence joins TRBV12-3 or TRBV12-4 and TRBJ2-7; D might be TRBD2 (8 bases). Deletions cut 6 bases from V and 10 bases from J, with 25 bases between. The CDR3 is 15 amino acids. The CDR3: CASRGRRGAWDSQYF. The CDR3 bases are TGTGCCAGCAGAGGCCGGCGGGGGGCTTGGGACAGTCAGTACTTC.

V is TRBV3-1 and J is TRBJ2-1; 8 bases map to TRBD1. Germline V gene lookup returns CDR1 LGHDT and CDR2 YNNKEL (reference sequence). The junction had 6 bases not matched to a gene; V was cut back by 6 bases and J by 8 bases. The CDR3 has 13 residues. CDR3 DNA: TGTGCCAGCAGACAATCAGGGGGCGATGAGCAGTTCTTC. Its translation is CASRQSGGDEQFF.

The chain recombines TRBV7-2 with TRBJ2-3, with TRBD2 matching 12 bases. Germline V lookup: CDR1 SGHTA, CDR2 FQGNSA. The CDR3 is 16 amino acids. The trim removed 7 bases at V and 0 bases at J, leaving 5 bases unmatched. CDR3 DNA: TGTGCCAGCAACATGACTAGCGGGGGTAGCACAGATACGCAGTATTTT. Amino acids: CASNMTSGGSTDTQYF.

The rearrangement links TRBV6-2 or TRBV6-3 to TRBJ1-1; D not resolved. This CDR3 has 13 amino acids. The V and J ends lost 8 bases and 0 bases respectively, with 10 bases between them. From germline, CDR1 is MNHEY and CDR2 SVGEGT. CDR3 amino acids: CASFSPMNTEAFF. DNA for the CDR3: TGTGCCAGCTTTAGCCCCATGAACACTGAAGCTTTCTTT.

The chain recombines TRBV6-1 with TRBJ2-1; TRBD1 might be the D (5 bases). The DNA end is a closer match to TRBJ2-7, so the J assignment may be wrong. The germline gives CDR1 MNHNS, CDR2 SASEGT. The length of the CDR3 is 15 residues. CDR3 nucleotide sequence: TGTGCCAGCAATCTCCGACAGACCCTGACGGACGGGCAGTACTTC. Its translation: CASNLRQTLTDGQYF.

The genes are TRBV20-1 and TRBJ1-4; TRBD1 might be the D (5 bases). The CDR3 length is 15 residues. CDR1 and CDR2 (germline): DFQATT, SNEGSKA (reference sequence). The V end was cut by 0 bases, the J end by 0 bases, with 8 bases between. CDR3 region: CSAREGDSTNEKLFF. The CDR3 nucleotides read TGCAGTGCTAGAGAAGGGGACTCAACTAATGAAAAACTGTTTTTT.

With regard to this clonotype: A junction boundary mismatches the germline segment, possibly from a read error. Written as DNA, the CDR3 is TGTGCCTGCAGCCTTAGCGGAAGCTCCTACAATGAGCAGTTCTTC. This gives the protein CACSLSGSSYNEQFF. The J gene is TRBJ2-1, the V gene TRBV7-2; D is possibly TRBD2 (6 bases). This CDR3 contains 15 residues. Germline-derived CDR1 and CDR2 are SGHTA and FQGNSA.

The rearrangement links TRBV6-5 to TRBJ1-1, with D perhaps matching TRBD1 (5 bases). V shed 5 bases and J shed 6 bases, with 16 bases lying between them. The germline gives CDR1 MNHEY, CDR2 SVGAGI. The CDR3 runs to 14 residues. DNA for the CDR3: TGTGCCAGCAGTCCTTACTTAGGGACGGCTGAAGCTTTCTTT. This translates into CASSPYLGTAEAFF.

J is TRBJ2-3 and V is TRBV20-1; D uncertain. The ends were cut back, 3 bases at V and 0 bases at J, with 7 bases in the middle. The CDR3 consists of 13 residues. The germline gives CDR1 DFQATT, CDR2 SNEGSKA (reference sequence). The CDR3 region is CSASIQSTDTQYF. The CDR3 DNA reads TGCAGTGCTAGTATACAGAGCACAGATACGCAGTATTTT.

The rearrangement joins TRBV5-1 to TRBJ1-1; 8 bases map to TRBD1. The trim removed 2 bases at V and 0 bases at J, leaving 6 bases unmatched. This CDR3 region has 16 residues. Looked up from germline, CDR1 is SGHRS and CDR2 is YFSETQ. The CDR3: CASSLWTGPMNTEAFF. DNA of the CDR3: TGCGCCAGCAGCTTATGGACAGGGCCTATGAACACTGAAGCTTTCTTT.

A few counts support this clonotype. V gene TRBV7-3 combines with J gene TRBJ2-1, with a weak D call TRBD2 (6 bases). CDR1 and CDR2 from the germline V gene are SGHTA and FQGTGA. V lost 4 bases to trimming and J lost 4 bases, with 11 bases between them. The CDR3 runs to 14 residues. The CDR3 loop reads CASSSVGGYNEQFF. The CDR3 DNA reads as TGTGCCAGCAGCTCCGTTGGGGGGTACAATGAGCAGTTCTTC.

Points on this clonotype: A read error may be the cause here, since a much bigger clone is one base away. The chain couples TRBV5-4 to TRBJ2-1; D is unclear. The CDR3 totals 13 residues. V was cut by 3 bases and J by 7 bases, with 11 bases left in between. CDR1 is SGHNT, CDR2 YYREEE, per germline (reference sequence). This CDR3 reads CASSWASENEQFF. Here the CDR3 DNA reads TGTGCCAGCAGCTGGGCCAGCGAGAATGAGCAGTTCTTC. Variable domain in full (rest from reference TRBV5-4 and TRBJ2-1): ETGVTQSPTHLIKTRGQQVTLRCSSQSGHNTVSWYQQALGQGPQFIFQYYREEENGRGNFPPRFSGLQFPNYSSELNVNALELDDSALYLCASSWASENEQFFGPGTRLTVL.

This clonotype has only a few counts. The chain is built from TRBV5-1 and TRBJ2-1; D is perhaps TRBD2 (6 bases). The end of the DNA fits TRBJ2-7 better, so the J call may be wrong. The germline V gene has CDR1 SGHRS and CDR2 YFSETQ. The CDR3 is 15 residues long. The CDR3 is CASSLGGDSYNEQYF. In DNA form, the CDR3 reads TGCGCCAGCAGCTTGGGGGGGGACTCCTACAATGAGCAGTACTTC.